These 9 T cell receptor beta chains were all obtained from the same sample, sequenced in a study of technical replicates of blood from several donors. TCRdb's copy holds only in-frame clones and misses some; the assay was immunoSEQ multiplex PCR. This table holds some 60,000 clones, about 86% found once. Source material: PBMCs. The receptors were sampled from a human donor in good health. Some clones in this sample may be carry-over from other donors' samples.

The V and J genes are TRBV5-1 and TRBJ2-6; D ambiguous. Trimming shortened V by 4 bases and J by 1 base, and 12 bases separated the two germline ends. The CDR3 is 16 residues long. Germline V gene sequence: CDR1 SGHRS, CDR2 YFSETQ. This chain's CDR3 is CASSPQVSSGANVLTF. CDR3 DNA sequence: TGCGCCAGCAGCCCCCAGGTTAGTTCTGGGGCCAACGTCCTGACTTTC.

The chain employs TRBV30 and TRBJ1-6; D not certain. This CDR3 is built from 13 residues. The germline V and J ends were trimmed by 4 bases and 10 bases, with 14 bases remaining between them. Germline values: CDR1 GTSNPN, CDR2 SVGIG (reference sequence). The CDR3 DNA reads as TGTGCCTGGACCCAGCAGGTCCTATCACCCCTCCACTTT. This translates into CAWTQQVLSPLHF.

The chain is built from TRBV11-2 and TRBJ2-6; 12 bases are shared with TRBD1. Germline V gene data show CDR1 as SGHAT and CDR2 as FQNNGV. V lost 5 bases, J lost 2 bases, and 4 bases stayed unmatched. This CDR3 has 17 residues. The CDR3 here is CASSDRDRGPGANVLTF. Written as DNA, the CDR3 is TGTGCCAGCAGCGACCGGGACAGGGGGCCTGGGGCCAACGTCCTGACTTTC.

Only one count was recorded for this clone. The V call is TRBV15, the J call TRBJ1-1; tentative D call: TRBD1 (6 bases). The CDR3 runs to 16 residues. Looked up from germline, CDR1 is LNHNV and CDR2 is YYDKDF (reference sequence). Deletions cut 1 base from V and 0 bases from J, with 12 bases between. Here the CDR3 reads CATSRALGTLNTEAFF. In DNA form, the CDR3 reads TGTGCCACCAGCAGAGCCCTTGGGACACTGAACACTGAAGCTTTCTTT.

The rearrangement joins TRBV18 to TRBJ2-3; the match to TRBD2 covers 10 bases. CDR3 length: 16 residues. Germline V gives CDR1 KGHSH, CDR2 LQKENI. The trim removed 6 bases at V and 9 bases at J, leaving 15 bases unmatched. CDR3 loop: CASSKTPSGGAGTQYF. DNA for the CDR3: TGTGCCAGCTCCAAGACCCCCAGCGGGGGGGCAGGGACGCAGTATTTT.

The rearrangement links TRBV15 to TRBJ2-3; TRBD1 is a possible D gene (5 bases). Trimming left V 1 base short and J 2 bases short, with 7 bases between. Germline-derived CDR1 and CDR2 are LNHNV and YYDKDF (reference sequence). The CDR3 length is 14 residues. The CDR3 reads CATSRGQLTDTQYF. Written as DNA, the CDR3 is TGTGCCACCAGCAGAGGACAGCTCACAGATACGCAGTATTTT.

The rearrangement joins TRBV7-2 to TRBJ2-1; TRBD2 matches 11 bases. This CDR3 region has 16 residues. CDR1 is SGHTA, CDR2 FQGNSA, per germline. The junction had 4 bases not matched to a gene; V was cut back by 5 bases and J by 1 base. This CDR3 reads CASSRIAGGSYNEQFF. CDR3 nucleotide sequence: TGTGCCAGCAGCCGGATAGCGGGAGGGTCCTACAATGAGCAGTTCTTC.

The rearrangement uses TRBV4-1 and TRBJ2-1, with a tentative D call TRBD2 (6 bases). Germline CDR1 and CDR2: MGHRA and YSYEKL. The CDR3 is 13 amino acids. Trimming took 0 bases from V and 10 from J, leaving 10 bases between them. The CDR3 nucleotides are TGCGCCAGCAGCCAAGAAGACGCGGGGGAGCAGTTCTTC. This sequence encodes CASSQEDAGEQFF.

V and J are TRBV7-9 and TRBJ2-3; TRBD2 agrees at 9 bases. CDR3 length equals 16 residues. Germline assignment: CDR1 SEHNR and CDR2 FQNEAQ (reference sequence). The V and J ends lost 1 base and 0 bases, in that order; junction bases with no gene match: 2. The DNA of the CDR3 is TGTGCCAGCAGCTTAGGCCTAGCGGGGAGCACAGATACGCAGTATTTT. This translates into CASSLGLAGSTDTQYF.